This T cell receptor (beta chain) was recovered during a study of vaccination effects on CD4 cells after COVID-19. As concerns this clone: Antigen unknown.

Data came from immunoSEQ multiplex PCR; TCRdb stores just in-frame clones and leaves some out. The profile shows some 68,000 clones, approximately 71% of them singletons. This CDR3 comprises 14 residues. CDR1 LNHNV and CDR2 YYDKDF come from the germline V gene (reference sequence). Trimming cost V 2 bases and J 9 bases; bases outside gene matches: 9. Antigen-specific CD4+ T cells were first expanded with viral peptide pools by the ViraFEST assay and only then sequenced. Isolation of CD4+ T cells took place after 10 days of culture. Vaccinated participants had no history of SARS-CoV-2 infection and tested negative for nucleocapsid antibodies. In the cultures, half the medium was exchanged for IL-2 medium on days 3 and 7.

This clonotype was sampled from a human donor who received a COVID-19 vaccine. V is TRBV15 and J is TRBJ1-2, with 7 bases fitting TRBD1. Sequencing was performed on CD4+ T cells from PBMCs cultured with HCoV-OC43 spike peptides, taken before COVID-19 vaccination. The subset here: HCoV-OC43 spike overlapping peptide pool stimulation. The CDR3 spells CATSRSNLGQRYTF. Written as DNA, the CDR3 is TGTGCCACCAGCAGATCGAATCTGGGACAGCGCTACACCTTC. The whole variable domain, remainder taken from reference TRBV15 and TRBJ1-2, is DAMVIQNPRYQVTQFGKPVTLSCSQTLNHNVMYWYQQKSSQAPKLLFHYYDKDFNNEADTPDNFQSRRPNTSFCFLDIRSPGLGDTAMYLCATSRSNLGQRYTFGSGTRLTVV.